These 27 T cell receptor beta chains were all obtained from the same sample, sequenced in a study of OX40 agonist ivuxolimab in advanced cancers. The method was immunoSEQ multiplex PCR; TCRdb's version includes in-frame clones alone and lacks a portion of them. This sample carries tens of thousands of clones, approximately 83% of them seen once, and the ten largest clones take 9% to 15%. This sample comprised CD4+ or CD8+ T cells sorted from blood, obtained in a trial of the OX40 agonist ivuxolimab. The receptors derive from an adult with an advanced solid tumor such as melanoma, head and neck, liver or kidney cancer.

The genes are TRBV6-5 and TRBJ1-1, with TRBD1 as a possible D gene (5 bases). The V gene's germline CDR1 is MNHEY and CDR2 SVGAGI. This CDR3 comprises 14 residues. Trimming stripped 5 bases from V and 0 bases from J, with 10 bases between. The CDR3 sequence: CASSARGMNTEAFF. In DNA form, the CDR3 reads TGTGCCAGCAGTGCGCGGGGGATGAACACTGAAGCTTTCTTT.

The chain recombines TRBV19 with TRBJ2-7; D may be TRBD1 (6 bases). The CDR3 runs 13 residues. V was cut by 4 bases and J by 1 base, with 8 bases left in between. Germline V gene data show CDR1 as LNHDA and CDR2 as SQIVND (reference sequence). The CDR3 nucleotides are TGTGCCAGTAGTACGGACAGTTCCTACGAGCAGTACTTC. Encoded protein: CASSTDSSYEQYF.

The genes are TRBV7-3 and TRBJ2-1; D might be TRBD2 (5 bases). Trimming took 2 bases from V and 0 from J, leaving 5 bases between them. This CDR3 is built from 14 residues. Per germline, CDR1 SGHTA and CDR2 FQGTGA. The CDR3 reads CASSLRGSYNEQFF. In DNA, the CDR3 is TGTGCCAGCAGCTTACGGGGCTCCTACAATGAGCAGTTCTTC.

The chain couples TRBV4-1 to TRBJ2-7; D ambiguous. The germline CDR1 and CDR2 sequences are MGHRA and YSYEKL. Trimming stripped 1 base from V and 2 bases from J, with 9 bases between. The CDR3 runs to 14 residues. The CDR3, as DNA: TGCGCCAGCAGCCAAGTCCCCGGGCCCTACGAGCAGTACTTC. It translates to CASSQVPGPYEQYF.

The chain has TRBV10-3 and TRBJ1-1; the match to TRBD1 covers 7 bases. Germline CDR1 is ENHRY and CDR2 is SYGVKD. Trimming removed 3 bases from V and 11 bases from J; junction bases left unmatched: 12. The CDR3 sequence is 14 residues long. CDR3 sequence reads: CAISEGDRALEAFF. The CDR3 nucleotides are TGTGCCATCAGTGAAGGGGACAGAGCACTGGAGGCTTTCTTT.

This chain connects TRBV5-4 to TRBJ2-7; 10 bases match TRBD1. V gave up 4 bases and J gave up 2 bases; unmatched junction bases: 3. Germline V gene lookup returns CDR1 SGHNT and CDR2 YYREEE (reference sequence). This CDR3 is 14 amino acids long. Here the CDR3 DNA reads TGTGCCAGCAGCCCCGGGACAGGGGCCTACGAGCAGTACTTC. It translates to CASSPGTGAYEQYF. The variable domain in full, completed from reference TRBV5-4 and TRBJ2-7, reads ETGVTQSPTHLIKTRGQQVTLRCSSQSGHNTVSWYQQALGQGPQFIFQYYREEENGRGNFPPRFSGLQFPNYSSELNVNALELDDSALYLCASSPGTGAYEQYFGPGTRLTVT.

This clone was seen a single time. This chain's CDR3 is CASQPGQAALTEAFF. CDR3 in DNA: TGTGCCAGCCAGCCGGGACAGGCCGCCTTAACTGAAGCTTTCTTT. V usage is TRBV6-5 and J usage is TRBJ1-1; 8 positions match TRBD1. Germline V gene lookup returns CDR1 MNHEY and CDR2 SVGAGI. V dropped 8 bases and J dropped 5; count of bases not matched to a gene: 13. CDR3 size: 15 residues.

This rearrangement joins TRBV2 to TRBJ1-5; no clear D. The CDR3 is 14 residues long. Germline CDR1 and CDR2: SNHLY and FYNNEI. V was clipped by 7 bases and J by 0 bases, with 10 bases between them. CDR3 DNA sequence: TGTGCCAGCACGACATCATATAGCAATCAGCCCCAGCATTTT. This codes for CASTTSYSNQPQHF.

V usage is TRBV27 and J usage is TRBJ2-3; TRBD2 matches 9 bases. The CDR3 runs 16 residues. The V and J ends lost 3 bases and 2 bases, in that order; junction bases with no gene match: 6. The germline V gene has CDR1 MNHEY and CDR2 SMNVEV (reference sequence). The CDR3 DNA reads TGTGCCAGCAGTTTGAACCTAGCGGGACCCACAGATACGCAGTATTTT. It translates to CASSLNLAGPTDTQYF.

The rearrangement joins TRBV27 to TRBJ2-5; 7 nucleotides match TRBD2. Germline CDR1 MNHEY, CDR2 SMNVEV (reference sequence). The CDR3 has 11 residues. V was pared by 3 bases and J by 9 bases, with 1 base of the junction left unmatched. DNA of the CDR3: TGTGCCAGCAGTTTTGGGGGGGCCCAGTACTTC. This gives the protein CASSFGGAQYF.

This chain's CDR3 is CASSLTGDYGYTF. In DNA form, the CDR3 reads TGCGCCAGCAGCCTGACAGGGGACTATGGCTACACCTTC. The genes are TRBV4-1 and TRBJ1-2, with TRBD1 matching 8 bases. The CDR3 is 13 amino acids. J was trimmed by 3 bases and V by 4 bases; bases with no gene match: 1. The germline CDR1 and CDR2 sequences are MGHRA and YSYEKL.

This chain links TRBV2 with TRBJ1-2, with D possibly TRBD1 on 6 matching bases. CDR1 is SNHLY, CDR2 FYNNEI, per germline. The germline V and J ends were trimmed by 10 bases and 4 bases, with 16 bases remaining between them. The length of the CDR3 is 13 residues. CDR3 sequence: CAITRDKLYGYTF. The CDR3, as DNA: TGTGCCATTACCCGGGACAAGCTCTATGGCTACACCTTC.

Here the CDR3 DNA reads TGTGCCAGCAGCCAAGTGAGCGGGACCCGCCTGAGCACAGATACGCAGTATTTT. The encoded protein is CASSQVSGTRLSTDTQYF. The gene calls are TRBV4-2 and TRBJ2-3; TRBD2 agrees at 7 bases. Germline V gene sequence: CDR1 LGHNA, CDR2 YNFKEQ. The V gene end was trimmed by 1 base and the J gene end by 0 bases; junction bases not matched to a gene: 10. This CDR3 comprises 18 residues.

The chain joins TRBV9 to TRBJ2-3; D tentatively reads TRBD1 or TRBD2 (5 bases each). Deletions cut 3 bases from V and 0 bases from J, with 11 bases between. CDR3 size: 15 residues. The germline CDR1 and CDR2 sequences are SGDLS and YYNGEE. The chain's CDR3 is CASSGSRESTDTQYF. CDR3 DNA: TGTGCCAGCAGCGGGAGCAGGGAGAGCACAGATACGCAGTATTTT.

The chain carries TRBV7-9 and TRBJ1-2, with a weak D call TRBD1 (5 bases). V was cut by 1 base and J by 8 bases, with 14 bases left in between. The CDR3 has 14 amino acids. From germline, CDR1 is SEHNR and CDR2 FQNEAQ (reference sequence). The CDR3 DNA reads as TGTGCCAGCAGCTTAGTAGTGACCAGGGACGGCTACACCTTC. It yields the protein CASSLVVTRDGYTF.

The rearrangement links TRBV10-3 to TRBJ1-2, with D hard to call. The CDR3 contains 10 residues. Germline V gene lookup returns CDR1 ENHRY and CDR2 SYGVKD. Trimming stripped 10 bases from V and 6 bases from J, with 9 bases between. The CDR3 loop reads CATNSDGYTF. DNA of the CDR3: TGTGCCACCAACAGCGATGGCTACACCTTC.

The V gene is TRBV30, the J gene TRBJ2-7; D is possibly TRBD1 (6 bases). The CDR3 runs to 13 residues. Germline V gives CDR1 GTSNPN, CDR2 SVGIG (reference sequence). Trimming cost V 0 bases and J 2 bases, with 8 bases left between them. In DNA, the CDR3 is TGTGCCTGGAGTGTACAGGGTCCCTACGAGCAGTACTTC. This sequence encodes CAWSVQGPYEQYF.

V and J are TRBV5-4 and TRBJ1-6, with 7 bases lining up with TRBD1. CDR3 length: 14 amino acids. CDR1 and CDR2 (germline): SGHNT, YYREEE (reference sequence). V dropped 7 bases and J dropped 6; count of bases not matched to a gene: 7. The CDR3 bases are TGTGCCAGCCAACCGGGGACAGTTAATTCACCCCTCCACTTT. This gives the protein CASQPGTVNSPLHF.

The J gene is TRBJ2-7, the V gene TRBV19; perhaps TRBD1 as D (5 bases). The germline V and J ends were trimmed by 10 bases and 0 bases, with 16 bases remaining between them. This CDR3 spans 14 amino acids. From germline, CDR1 is LNHDA and CDR2 SQIVND (reference sequence). The CDR3 bases are TGTGCCATCACGGACACGATAAGCTCCTACGAGCAGTACTTC. Protein product: CAITDTISSYEQYF.

The rearrangement joins TRBV5-1 to TRBJ1-2, with 7 bases matching TRBD1. Losses at the gene ends were 3 bases for V and 5 bases for J; bases not matched to a gene: 7. Germline values: CDR1 SGHRS, CDR2 YFSETQ. The CDR3 is made up of 14 amino acids. The CDR3 DNA sequence: TGCGCCAGCAGCTCTTCAGGGGGTGGTTATGGCTACACCTTC. It yields the protein CASSSSGGGYGYTF. Full variable domain (missing parts from reference TRBV5-1 and TRBJ1-2): KAGVTQTPRYLIKTRGQQVTLSCSPISGHRSVSWYQQTPGQGLQFLFEYFSETQRNKGNFPGRFSGRQFSNSRSEMNVSTLELGDSALYLCASSSSGGGYGYTFGSGTRLTVV.

The rearrangement joins TRBV18 to TRBJ2-7, with TRBD1 identical over 7 bases. V shed 5 bases and J 2 bases; nucleotides not matched to a gene: 3. Germline V gene sequence: CDR1 KGHSH, CDR2 LQKENI. The CDR3 loop spans 13 amino acids. CDR3 region: CASSADRAYEQYF. CDR3 nucleotide sequence: TGTGCCAGCTCAGCTGACAGGGCCTACGAGCAGTACTTC.

This rearrangement joins TRBV5-1 to TRBJ1-2, with D possibly matching TRBD1 (6 bases). The CDR3 is 15 amino acids. Trimming shortened V by 1 base and J by 1 base, and 11 bases separated the two germline ends. The germline V gene encodes CDR1 SGHRS and CDR2 YFSETQ. DNA of the CDR3: TGCGCCAGCAGCTTGACAGGGTCCCGTAACTATGGCTACACCTTC. Protein: CASSLTGSRNYGYTF.

The V call is TRBV18, the J call TRBJ2-7; D gene ambiguous. Trimming removed 0 bases at V and 3 bases at J, with 18 bases between. The CDR3 contains 17 residues. Germline V CDR1 and CDR2: KGHSH, LQKENI. The CDR3 here is CASSPPVGSASIYEQYF. The CDR3 DNA is TGTGCCAGCTCACCACCGGTGGGGTCGGCGTCGATCTACGAGCAGTACTTC.

The chain's CDR3 is CASSRRGTAYNEQFF. The CDR3 DNA is TGTGCCAGCAGCCGTAGAGGGACAGCCTACAATGAGCAGTTCTTC. The J gene is TRBJ2-1, the V gene TRBV28; 7 positions agree with TRBD1. The CDR3 is 15 amino acids. The germline V gene has CDR1 MDHEN and CDR2 SYDVKM. V gave up 6 bases and J gave up 2 bases; unmatched junction bases: 7.

The chain couples TRBV2 to TRBJ1-1; no reliable D call. Trimming stripped 1 base from V and 11 bases from J, with 11 bases between. Germline CDR1 SNHLY, CDR2 FYNNEI. The CDR3 is made up of 12 amino acids. CDR3 in amino acids: CASSEDGSLAFF. Written as DNA, the CDR3 is TGTGCCAGCAGTGAAGACGGTAGTCTGGCTTTCTTT. The entire variable domain, with the rest obtained from reference TRBV2 and TRBJ1-1, is as follows: EPEVTQTPSHQVTQMGQEVILRCVPISNHLYFYWYRQILGQKVEFLVSFYNNEISEKSEIFDDQFSVERPDGSNFTLKIRSTKLEDSAMYFCASSEDGSLAFFGQGTRLTVV.

The genes are TRBV15 and TRBJ2-5; TRBD2 is a possible D gene (5 bases). Trimming stripped 3 bases from V and 7 bases from J, with 27 bases between. CDR3 length: 18 residues. CDR1 is LNHNV and CDR2 is YYDKDF in the germline V gene (reference sequence). This chain's CDR3 is CATSREDWMDPGDGTQYF. The DNA for the CDR3 is TGTGCCACCAGCAGGGAGGATTGGATGGACCCCGGGGATGGGACCCAGTACTTC. Using reference TRBV15 and TRBJ2-5 for the parts outside the CDR3, the full variable domain is DAMVIQNPRYQVTQFGKPVTLSCSQTLNHNVMYWYQQKSSQAPKLLFHYYDKDFNNEADTPDNFQSRRPNTSFCFLDIRSPGLGDTAMYLCATSREDWMDPGDGTQYFGPGTRLLVL.

This CDR3 is CASSPPERGPYNEQFF. The DNA for the CDR3 is TGTGCCAGCAGCCCCCCTGAGCGGGGCCCTTACAATGAGCAGTTCTTC. The rearrangement uses TRBV7-9 and TRBJ2-1, with 7 nucleotides matching TRBD2. From germline, CDR1 is SEHNR and CDR2 FQNEAQ (reference sequence). V trimming: 5 bases; J trimming: 4 bases; junction bases outside the gene matches: 11. The CDR3 contains 16 residues.